This T cell receptor beta chain was sequenced in a study of graft-versus-host responses after intestinal transplantation. For the study at large: Recipients were all induced with anti-thymocyte globulin, then given tacrolimus and steroids for approximately three years. Study-level points and caveats: Graft-donor T cell macrochimerism in patients accompanied high graft-versus-host to host-versus-graft clonal ratios in allografts.

Points on this clone: The antigen is unknown.

Sequencing was performed with immunoSEQ multiplex PCR; in TCRdb, only in-frame clones are kept and a portion is missing. The table includes tens of thousands of clones, over 75% detected once. The ends lost 7 bases at V and 5 bases at J; junction bases unmatched: 8. Germline assignment: CDR1 MDHEN and CDR2 SYDVKM. The CDR3 contains 14 residues. The sequencing used unstimulated CD8+ T cells sorted from spleen or lymph node cells, collected before intestinal transplant. This receptor was obtained from a human donor who received an intestinal transplant. The chain recombines TRBV28 with TRBJ2-1, with 7 nucleotides matching TRBD2. The CDR3 DNA reads TGTGCCAGCAACAATCCTAGCGGACACAATGAGCAGTTCTTC. It encodes CASNNPSGHNEQFF.